The T cell receptor beta chain described here comes from a study of T cell responses to AZD1222 COVID-19 vaccine. Study-wide background: Researchers grouped second doses given at about 4 or about 12 weeks into one pool.

Repertoires were generated with immunoSEQ multiplex PCR, while TCRdb's copy carries only in-frame clones and drops some. The table lists 95,000 to 130,000 clones, 70% to 90% of them singletons. CDR1 and CDR2 (germline): SEHNR, FQNEAQ (reference sequence). The CDR3 length is 13 residues. V was trimmed by 4 bases and J by 7 bases, leaving 8 bases between them. Study-wide findings and caveats: Receipt of two AZD1222 doses was followed by a rise in Spike-specific TCR breadth and depth. Just a handful of AZD1222 recipients were seropositive at baseline. It was only after the peak T cell response that any repertoires were sampled.

This clone has more than one count but fewer than ten. The antigen remains undetermined. This rearrangement joins TRBV7-9 to TRBJ1-6; D unresolved. This specimen consisted of peripheral blood, obtained on day 0 of AZD1222 vaccination. The sequence was collected from an adult in good health. The CDR3 reads CASSWTLNSPLHF. The CDR3 region has the DNA TGTGCCAGCAGCTGGACGTTGAATTCACCCCTCCACTTT.